The text below deals with one T cell receptor beta chain. Its target is unknown. This sample was taken from a study of T cell repertoires in cytomegalovirus infection. For the study at large: Matching HLA type, along with CMV infection, was indicated by public TCR beta signatures. Findings and limits, study-wide: People with CMV and the relevant HLA were identified by cumulative public TCR beta family frequency. There were HLA-C-restricted CMV-specific TCR beta clonotypes dominating the ex vivo response.

One entry per CDR3 protein results from TCRdb running MiXCR on the reads. The table has nearly 450,000 distinct CDR3 sequences, approximately 33% seen once. The sequencing input was PBMCs. The clonotype was recovered from a human donor in good health (CMV status not recorded). Some clones in this sample may be carry-over from other donors' samples.

In nucleotides, the CDR3 is TGCGCCAGCAGCCCGAACGGGTACAATGAGCAGTTCTTC. It codes for CASSPNGYNEQFF. This chain links TRBV4-1 with TRBJ2-1; D remains ambiguous. The germline CDR1 and CDR2 sequences are MGHRA and YSYEKL. Trimming shortened V by 4 bases and J by 4 bases, and 8 bases separated the two germline ends. The CDR3 length is 13 residues.